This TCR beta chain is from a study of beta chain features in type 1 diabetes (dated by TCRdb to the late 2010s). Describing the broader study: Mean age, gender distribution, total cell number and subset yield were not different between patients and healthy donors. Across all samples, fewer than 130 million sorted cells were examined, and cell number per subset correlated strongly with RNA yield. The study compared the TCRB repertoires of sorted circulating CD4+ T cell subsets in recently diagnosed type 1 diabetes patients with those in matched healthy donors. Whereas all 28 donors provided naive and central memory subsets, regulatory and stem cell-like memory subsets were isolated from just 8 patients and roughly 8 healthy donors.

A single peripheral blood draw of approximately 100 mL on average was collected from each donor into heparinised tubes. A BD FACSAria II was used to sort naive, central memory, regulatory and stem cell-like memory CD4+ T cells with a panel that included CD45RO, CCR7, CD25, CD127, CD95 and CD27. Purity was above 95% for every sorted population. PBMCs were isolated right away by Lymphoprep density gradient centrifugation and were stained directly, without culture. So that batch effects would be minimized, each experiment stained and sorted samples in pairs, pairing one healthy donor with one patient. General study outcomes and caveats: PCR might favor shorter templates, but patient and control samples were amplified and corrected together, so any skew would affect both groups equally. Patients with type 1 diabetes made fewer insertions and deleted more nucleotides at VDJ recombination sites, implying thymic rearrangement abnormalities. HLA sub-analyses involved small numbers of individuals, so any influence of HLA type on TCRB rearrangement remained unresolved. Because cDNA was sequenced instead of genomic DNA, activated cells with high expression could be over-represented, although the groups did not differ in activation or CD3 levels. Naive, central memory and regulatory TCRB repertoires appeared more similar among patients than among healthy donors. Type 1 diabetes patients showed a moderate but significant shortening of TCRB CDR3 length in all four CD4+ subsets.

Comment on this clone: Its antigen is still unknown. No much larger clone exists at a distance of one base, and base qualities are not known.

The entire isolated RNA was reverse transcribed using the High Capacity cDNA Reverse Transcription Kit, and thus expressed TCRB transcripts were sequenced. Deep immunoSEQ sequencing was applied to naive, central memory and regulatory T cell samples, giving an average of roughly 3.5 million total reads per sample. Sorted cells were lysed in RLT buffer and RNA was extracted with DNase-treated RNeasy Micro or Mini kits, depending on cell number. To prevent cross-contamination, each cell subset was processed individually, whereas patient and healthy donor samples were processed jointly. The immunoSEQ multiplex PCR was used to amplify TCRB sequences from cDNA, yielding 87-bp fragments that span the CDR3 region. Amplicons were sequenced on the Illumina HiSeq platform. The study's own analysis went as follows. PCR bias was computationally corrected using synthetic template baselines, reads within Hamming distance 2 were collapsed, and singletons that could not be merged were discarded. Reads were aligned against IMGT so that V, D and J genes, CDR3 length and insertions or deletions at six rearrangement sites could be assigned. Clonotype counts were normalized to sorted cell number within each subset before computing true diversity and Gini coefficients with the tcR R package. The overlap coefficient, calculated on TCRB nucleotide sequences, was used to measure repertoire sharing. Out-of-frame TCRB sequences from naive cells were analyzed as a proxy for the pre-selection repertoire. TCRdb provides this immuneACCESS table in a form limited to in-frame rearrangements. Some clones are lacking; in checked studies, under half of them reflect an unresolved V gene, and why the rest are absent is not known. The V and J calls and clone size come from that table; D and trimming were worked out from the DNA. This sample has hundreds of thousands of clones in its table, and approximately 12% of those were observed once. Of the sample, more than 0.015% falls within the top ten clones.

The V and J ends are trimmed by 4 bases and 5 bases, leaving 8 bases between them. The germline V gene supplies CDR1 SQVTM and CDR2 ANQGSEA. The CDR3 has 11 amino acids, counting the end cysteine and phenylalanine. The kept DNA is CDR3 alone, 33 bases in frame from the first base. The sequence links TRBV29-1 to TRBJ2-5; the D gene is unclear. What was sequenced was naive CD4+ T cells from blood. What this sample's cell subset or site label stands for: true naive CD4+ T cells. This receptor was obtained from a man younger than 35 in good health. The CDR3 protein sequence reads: CSVGVVETQYF. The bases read TGCAGCGTTGGAGTCGTCGAGACCCAGTACTTC.